These T cell receptor beta chains were read from a single sample in a study of control samples from healthy donors and cancer patients. Here immunoSEQ multiplex PCR was the method, and the copy in TCRdb shows in-frame clones only, minus some. The sample yields approximately 76,000 clones, around 83% seen once. Sequencing was carried out using PBMCs. These receptors were obtained from a man in his fifties or sixties with head and neck cancer. CDR3s include the opening cysteine and the closing phenylalanine or tryptophan. D genes are given only for firm matches. Expanded clones get a size class; other rows say once, few or many, or leave the size out.

abundance	v_gene	d_gene	j_gene	CDR3aa	CDR3nt
-	TRBV7-9	-	TRBJ1-1	CASSFAVNTEAFF	TGTGCCAGCAGCTTTGCGGTGAACACTGAAGCTTTCTTT
-	TRBV29-1	TRBD2	TRBJ2-7	CSVVNSGNYGEQYF	TGCAGCGTTGTTAATAGCGGGAATTACGGCGAGCAGTACTTC
few	TRBV5-4	TRBD2	TRBJ2-2	CASSPPASGRSGELFF	TGTGCCAGCAGCCCCCCGGCTAGCGGGAGATCCGGGGAGCTGTTTTTT
-	TRBV28	-	TRBJ1-5	CASSWQRDQPQHF	TGTGCCAGCAGTTGGCAGCGGGATCAGCCCCAGCATTTT
-	TRBV5-5	-	TRBJ1-1	CASSLTWSNTEAFF	TGTGCCAGCAGCTTGACTTGGAGTAACACTGAAGCTTTCTTT
few	TRBV18	-	TRBJ1-1	CASSPNAGDEAFF	TGTGCCAGCTCACCTAATGCCGGGGATGAAGCTTTCTTT
-	TRBV19	TRBD1	TRBJ2-7	CASSTLRDSINEQYF	TGTGCCAGTAGTACCCTCCGGGACAGTATTAACGAGCAGTACTTC
-	TRBV7-2	-	TRBJ2-4	CASSLGQTGKNIQYF	TGTGCCAGCAGCTTAGGCCAGACTGGTAAAAACATTCAGTACTTC
-	TRBV10-1	TRBD2	TRBJ2-1	CASSEGLAGGSNEQFF	TGCGCCAGCAGTGAGGGACTAGCGGGAGGATCCAATGAGCAGTTCTTC
once	TRBV27	-	TRBJ1-2	CASSNWGYRDYGYTF	TGTGCCAGCAGTAACTGGGGCTATAGGGACTATGGCTACACCTTC
few	TRBV19	TRBD2	TRBJ2-5	CASSIASAGGWETQYF	TGTGCCAGTAGTATAGCATCGGCGGGAGGGTGGGAGACCCAGTACTTC
-	TRBV10-2	TRBD2	TRBJ2-1	CASSEPSGNNEQFF	TGCGCCAGCAGTGAGCCTAGCGGGAACAATGAGCAGTTCTTC
-	TRBV12-3/TRBV12-4	TRBD1	TRBJ1-5	CASSSTGRQPQHF	TGTGCCAGCAGTTCGACAGGGCGCCAGCCCCAGCATTTT
once	TRBV19	-	TRBJ2-6	CATNRDSGANVLTF	TGTGCCACTAACAGGGACTCTGGGGCCAACGTCCTGACTTTC
-	TRBV20-1	-	TRBJ1-1	CSVKWGTEAFF	TGCAGTGTTAAATGGGGAACTGAAGCTTTCTTT
-	TRBV6-6	-	TRBJ2-3	CASDGYGTPDTQYF	TGTGCCAGCGATGGTTACGGGACCCCAGATACGCAGTATTTT
-	TRBV18	-	TRBJ2-7	CASSLGAGDLYEQYF	TGTGCCAGCTCGTTGGGGGCGGGAGACCTCTACGAGCAGTACTTC